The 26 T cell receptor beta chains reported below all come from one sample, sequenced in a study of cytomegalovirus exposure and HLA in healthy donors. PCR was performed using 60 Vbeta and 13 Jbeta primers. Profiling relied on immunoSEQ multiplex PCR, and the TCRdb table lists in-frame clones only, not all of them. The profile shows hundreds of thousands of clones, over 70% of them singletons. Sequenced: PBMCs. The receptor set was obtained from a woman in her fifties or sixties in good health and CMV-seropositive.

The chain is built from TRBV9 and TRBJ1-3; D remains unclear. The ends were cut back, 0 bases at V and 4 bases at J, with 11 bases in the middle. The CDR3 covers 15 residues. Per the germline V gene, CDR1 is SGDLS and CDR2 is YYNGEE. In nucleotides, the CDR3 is TGTGCCAGCAGCGTAGTAGAAAAAGCCGGAAACACCATATATTTT. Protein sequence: CASSVVEKAGNTIYF.

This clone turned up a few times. In nucleotides, the CDR3 is TGTGCCAGCAGTTCCGGGACTAGCGTTGAGCAGTTCTTC. Translated, it gives CASSSGTSVEQFF. This chain connects TRBV6-5 to TRBJ2-1; 10 bases line up with TRBD2. The CDR3 has 13 amino acids. Germline V gene data show CDR1 as MNHEY and CDR2 as SVGAGI. The J segment lost 9 bases and the V segment lost 4 bases, leaving 3 bases of the junction unmatched.

CDR3 residues: CASSGRGDTEAFF. The CDR3 coding sequence is TGTGCCAGTAGTGGGAGGGGGGACACTGAAGCTTTCTTT. The chain links TRBV6-5 to TRBJ1-1; D is perhaps TRBD1 (6 bases). Germline values: CDR1 MNHEY, CDR2 SVGAGI. The CDR3 spans 13 residues. V was clipped by 9 bases and J by 3 bases, with 14 bases between them.

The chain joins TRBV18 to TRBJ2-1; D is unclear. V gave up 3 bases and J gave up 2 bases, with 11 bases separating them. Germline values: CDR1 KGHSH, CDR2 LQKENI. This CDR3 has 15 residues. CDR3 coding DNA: TGTGCCAGCTCACCGAACTCATTCCCCTACAATGAGCAGTTCTTC. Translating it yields CASSPNSFPYNEQFF.

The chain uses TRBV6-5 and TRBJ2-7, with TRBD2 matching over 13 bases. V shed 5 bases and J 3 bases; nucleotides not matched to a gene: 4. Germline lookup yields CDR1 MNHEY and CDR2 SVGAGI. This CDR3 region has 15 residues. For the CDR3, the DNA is TGTGCCAGCAGTGCAACTAGCGGGGGGGACTACGAGCAGTACTTC. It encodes CASSATSGGDYEQYF.

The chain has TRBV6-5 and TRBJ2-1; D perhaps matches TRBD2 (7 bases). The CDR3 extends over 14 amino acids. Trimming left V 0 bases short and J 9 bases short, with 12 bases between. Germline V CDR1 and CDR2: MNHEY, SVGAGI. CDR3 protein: CASSYSRGGSEQFF. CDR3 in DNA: TGTGCCAGCAGTTACTCGAGGGGGGGGAGTGAGCAGTTCTTC.

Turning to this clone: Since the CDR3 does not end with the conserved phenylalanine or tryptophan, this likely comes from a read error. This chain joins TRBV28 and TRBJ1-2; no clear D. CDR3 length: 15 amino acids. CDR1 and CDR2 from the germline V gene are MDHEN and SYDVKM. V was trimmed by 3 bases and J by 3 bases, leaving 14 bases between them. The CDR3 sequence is CASSFPEGGDYGYTL. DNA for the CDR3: TGTGCCAGCAGTTTTCCAGAGGGCGGGGACTATGGCTACACCCTC.

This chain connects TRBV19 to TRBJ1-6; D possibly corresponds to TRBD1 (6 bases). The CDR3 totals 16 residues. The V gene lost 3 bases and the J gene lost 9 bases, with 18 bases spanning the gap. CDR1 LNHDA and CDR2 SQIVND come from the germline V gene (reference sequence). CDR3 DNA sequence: TGTGCCAGTAGTATTTCAGGAATTCTAGGGGGTTCACCCCTCCACTTT. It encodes CASSISGILGGSPLHF. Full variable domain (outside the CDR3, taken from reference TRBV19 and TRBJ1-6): DGGITQSPKYLFRKEGQNVTLSCEQNLNHDAMYWYRQDPGQGLRLIYYSQIVNDFQKGDIAEGYSVSREKKESFPLTVTSAQKNPTAFYLCASSISGILGGSPLHFGNGTRLTVT.

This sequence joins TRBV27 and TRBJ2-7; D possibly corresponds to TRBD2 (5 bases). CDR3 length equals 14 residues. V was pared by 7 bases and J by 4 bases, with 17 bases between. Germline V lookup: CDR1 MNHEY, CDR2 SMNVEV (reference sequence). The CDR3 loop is CASTSPTLAYEQYF. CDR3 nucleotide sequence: TGTGCCAGCACCTCACCAACCTTAGCGTACGAGCAGTACTTC.

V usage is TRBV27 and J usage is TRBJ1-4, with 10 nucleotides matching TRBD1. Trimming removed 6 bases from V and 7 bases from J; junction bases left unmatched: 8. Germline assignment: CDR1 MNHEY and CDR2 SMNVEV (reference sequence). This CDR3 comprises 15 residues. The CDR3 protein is CASSRRQGAIEKLFF. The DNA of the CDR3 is TGTGCCAGCAGCCGTCGACAGGGGGCCATTGAAAAACTGTTTTTT.

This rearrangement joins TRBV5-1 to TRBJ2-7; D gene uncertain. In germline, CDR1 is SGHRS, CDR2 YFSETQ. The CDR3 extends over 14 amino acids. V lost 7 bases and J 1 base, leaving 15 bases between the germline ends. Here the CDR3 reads CASSLNPPSYEQYF. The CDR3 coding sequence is TGCGCCAGCTCACTCAACCCCCCTTCCTACGAGCAGTACTTC.

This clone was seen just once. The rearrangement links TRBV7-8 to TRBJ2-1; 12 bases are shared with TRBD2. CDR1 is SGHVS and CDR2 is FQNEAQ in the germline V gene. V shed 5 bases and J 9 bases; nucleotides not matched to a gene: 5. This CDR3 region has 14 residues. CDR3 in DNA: TGTGCCAGCAGCCCTAGACTAGCGGGAGCTGAGCAGTTCTTC. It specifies CASSPRLAGAEQFF. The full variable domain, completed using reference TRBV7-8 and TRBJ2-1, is GAGVSQSPRYKVAKRGQDVALRCDPISGHVSLFWYQQALGQGPEFLTYFQNEAQLDKSGLPSDRFFAERPEGSVSTLKIQRTQQEDSAVYLCASSPRLAGAEQFFGPGTRLTVL.

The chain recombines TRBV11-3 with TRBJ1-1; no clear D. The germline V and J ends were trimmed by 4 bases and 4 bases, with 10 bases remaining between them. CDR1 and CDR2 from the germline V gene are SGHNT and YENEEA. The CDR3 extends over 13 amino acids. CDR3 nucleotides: TGTGCCAGCAGCTCTCAGACGGGCACTGAAGCTTTCTTT. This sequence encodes CASSSQTGTEAFF.

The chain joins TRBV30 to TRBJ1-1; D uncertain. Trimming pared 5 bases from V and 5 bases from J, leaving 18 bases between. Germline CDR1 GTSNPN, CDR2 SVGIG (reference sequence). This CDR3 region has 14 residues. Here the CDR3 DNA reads TGTGCCTGGGGTACGGGGAATGGTTGGACTGAAGCTTTCTTT. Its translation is CAWGTGNGWTEAFF. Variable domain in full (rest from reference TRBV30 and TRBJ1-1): SQTIHQWPATLVQPVGSPLSLECTVEGTSNPNLYWYRQAAGRGLQLLFYSVGIGQISSEVPQNLSASRPQDRQFILSSKKLLLSDSGFYLCAWGTGNGWTEAFFGQGTRLTVV.

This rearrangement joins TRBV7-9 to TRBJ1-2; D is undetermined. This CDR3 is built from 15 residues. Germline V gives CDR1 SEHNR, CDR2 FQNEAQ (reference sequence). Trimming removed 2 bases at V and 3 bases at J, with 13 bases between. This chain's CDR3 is CASSLPQGLYYGYTF. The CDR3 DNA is TGTGCCAGCAGCTTACCACAAGGACTTTACTATGGCTACACCTTC.

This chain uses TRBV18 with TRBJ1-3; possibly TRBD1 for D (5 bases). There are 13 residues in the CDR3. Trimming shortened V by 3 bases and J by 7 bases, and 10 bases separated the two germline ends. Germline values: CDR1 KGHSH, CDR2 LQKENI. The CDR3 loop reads CASSPGRGNTIYF. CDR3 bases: TGTGCCAGCTCACCTGGACGGGGGAACACCATATATTTT.

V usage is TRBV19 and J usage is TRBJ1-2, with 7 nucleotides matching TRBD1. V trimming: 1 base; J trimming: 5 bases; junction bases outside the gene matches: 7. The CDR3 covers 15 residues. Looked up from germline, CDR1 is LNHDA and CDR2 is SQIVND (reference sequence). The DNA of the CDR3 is TGTGCCAGTAGTATAGTAGGCGGGACAGCATATGGCTACACCTTC. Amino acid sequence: CASSIVGGTAYGYTF.

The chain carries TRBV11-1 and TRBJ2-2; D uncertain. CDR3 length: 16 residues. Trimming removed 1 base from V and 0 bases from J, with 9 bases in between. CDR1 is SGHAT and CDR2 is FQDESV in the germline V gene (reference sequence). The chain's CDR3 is CASSLGVTANTGELFF. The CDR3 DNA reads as TGTGCCAGCAGCTTAGGGGTAACAGCGAACACCGGGGAGCTGTTTTTT.

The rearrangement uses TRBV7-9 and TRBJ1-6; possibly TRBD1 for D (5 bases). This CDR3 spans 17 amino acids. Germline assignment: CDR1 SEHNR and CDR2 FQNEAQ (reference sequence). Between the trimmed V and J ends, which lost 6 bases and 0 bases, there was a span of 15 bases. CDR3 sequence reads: CASRPDYRSSYNSPLHF. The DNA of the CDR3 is TGTGCCAGCAGACCTGATTACAGGAGCTCCTATAATTCACCCCTCCACTTT.

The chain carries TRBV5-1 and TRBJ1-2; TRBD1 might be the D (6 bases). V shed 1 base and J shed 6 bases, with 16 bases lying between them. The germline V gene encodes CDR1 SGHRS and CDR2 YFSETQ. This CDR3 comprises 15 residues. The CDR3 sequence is CASSLFTGTGDGYTF. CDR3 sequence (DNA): TGCGCCAGCAGCTTGTTCACAGGGACCGGGGATGGCTACACCTTC.

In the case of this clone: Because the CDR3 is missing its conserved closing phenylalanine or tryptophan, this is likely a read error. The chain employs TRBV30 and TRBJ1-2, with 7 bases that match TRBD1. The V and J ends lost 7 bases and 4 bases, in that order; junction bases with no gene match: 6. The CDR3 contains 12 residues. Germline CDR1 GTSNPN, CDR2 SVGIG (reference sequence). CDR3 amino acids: CASGDRFYGYTV. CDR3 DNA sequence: TGTGCCTCCGGGGACAGATTCTATGGCTACACCGTC.

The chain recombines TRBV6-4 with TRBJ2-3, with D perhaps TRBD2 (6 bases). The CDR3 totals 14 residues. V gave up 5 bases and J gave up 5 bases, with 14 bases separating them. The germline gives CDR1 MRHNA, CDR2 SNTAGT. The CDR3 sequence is CASSFTGEGDTQYF. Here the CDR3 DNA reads TGTGCCAGCAGTTTTACGGGAGAAGGAGATACGCAGTATTTT.

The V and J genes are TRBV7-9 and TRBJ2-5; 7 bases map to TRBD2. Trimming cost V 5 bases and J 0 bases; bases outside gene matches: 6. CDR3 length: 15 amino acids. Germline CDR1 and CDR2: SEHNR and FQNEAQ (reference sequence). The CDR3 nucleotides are TGTGCCAGCAGCCCGGGAGCGGGGTACCAAGAGACCCAGTACTTC. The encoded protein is CASSPGAGYQETQYF.

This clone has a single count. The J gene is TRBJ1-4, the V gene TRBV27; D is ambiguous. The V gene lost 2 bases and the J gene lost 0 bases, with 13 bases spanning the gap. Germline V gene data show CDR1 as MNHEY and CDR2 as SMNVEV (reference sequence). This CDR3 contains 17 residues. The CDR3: CASSLRGHVATNEKLFF. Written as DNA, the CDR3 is TGTGCCAGCAGTTTACGTGGGCACGTTGCAACTAATGAAAAACTGTTTTTT.

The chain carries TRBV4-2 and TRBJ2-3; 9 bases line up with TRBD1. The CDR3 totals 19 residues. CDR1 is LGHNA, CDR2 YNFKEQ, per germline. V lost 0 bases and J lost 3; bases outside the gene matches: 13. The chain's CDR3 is CASSQELTAGTGITDTQYF. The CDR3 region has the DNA TGTGCCAGCAGCCAAGAACTGACTGCCGGGACAGGGATTACAGATACGCAGTATTTT.

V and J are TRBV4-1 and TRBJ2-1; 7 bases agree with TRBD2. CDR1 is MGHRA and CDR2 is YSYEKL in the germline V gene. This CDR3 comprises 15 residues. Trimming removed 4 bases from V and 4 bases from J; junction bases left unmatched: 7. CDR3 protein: CASSPGSGPYNEQFF. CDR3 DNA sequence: TGCGCCAGCAGCCCCGGTAGCGGGCCTTACAATGAGCAGTTCTTC.